This TCR beta chain emerged from a study of shared clonotypes between healthy human individuals. Study conclusions and caveats: Donor scarcity curtailed the genetic and exposure-history diversity represented herein.

It was at deep level that the assay was run. For every subset, genomic DNA was evenly distributed across several immunoSEQ plates. Measured with immunoSEQ multiplex PCR; TCRdb has only the in-frame clones, and not every one. The sample has around 1.1 million clones; about four fifths are singletons. V was shortened by 7 bases and J by 7 bases, with 11 bases between the two germline ends. Per the germline V gene, CDR1 is MDHEN and CDR2 is SYDVKM. This CDR3 is built from 12 residues. As concerns this clone: Its target is unknown. The same CDR3 also results from other DNA sequences found in this sample.

The sample comprised memory CD4+ T cells from PBMCs. As to subset: CD45RA-negative fraction. This chain connects TRBV28 to TRBJ2-1; the D gene is possibly TRBD2 (7 bases). This TCR derives from a man between 18 and 29 years old in good health. Some clones in this sample may be carry-over from other donors' samples. The CDR3 nucleotides are TGTGCCAGCACTAGGGGGGGAAATGAGCAGTTCTTC. Translating it yields CASTRGGNEQFF.